One and the same sample provided the 2 T cell receptor beta chains below, sequenced in a study of vaccination effects on CD4 cells after COVID-19. Before sequencing, viral peptide pools were used by the ViraFEST assay to expand antigen-specific CD4+ T cells. Isolation of CD4+ T cells took place after ten to eleven days of culture. Having tested negative for nucleocapsid antibodies, the vaccine recipients showed no prior SARS-CoV-2 infection. Profiled with immunoSEQ multiplex PCR; TCRdb holds only in-frame clones, not every one. The data contain tens of thousands of clones, 55% to 75% of them singletons. These receptors' targets are unknown. Sequencing was performed on CD4+ T cells from PBMCs cultured with SARS-CoV-2 spike peptides, taken before COVID-19 vaccination. These TCRs come from a human donor who received a COVID-19 vaccine.

The chain has TRBV5-1 and TRBJ2-7, with 9 bases matching TRBD1. With V trimmed by 2 bases and J by 3 bases, 6 bases remained unmatched. Germline CDR1 and CDR2: SGHRS and YFSETQ. This CDR3 has 15 amino acids. The CDR3 coding sequence is TGCGCCAGCAGCTTCGACGGGACAGGGATCTACGAGCAGTACTTC. Its translation: CASSFDGTGIYEQYF.

This rearrangement joins TRBV10-1 to TRBJ1-6; TRBD1 matches 8 bases. V gave up 2 bases and J gave up 2 bases; unmatched junction bases: 2. CDR3 length equals 16 residues. Germline-derived CDR1 and CDR2 are WNHNN and SYGVQD (reference sequence). CDR3 bases: TGCGCCAGCAGTGAGGGACAGGGAACCTATAATTCACCCCTCCACTTT. It is translated as CASSEGQGTYNSPLHF.